This TCR beta chain was sequenced during a study of blood T cells in healthy people across ages. The CDR3 extends over 14 amino acids. V was pared by 5 bases and J by 7 bases, with 17 bases between. Every donor gave approximately 10 milliliters of peripheral blood. Isolated per sample were at least 6 million PBMCs. This clonotype was counted a few times. For the second PCR, which ran for about 6 to 12 cycles, a sample-barcoded 5' primer and a J-beta primer mix were used. Each CDR3 protein gets one entry after TCRdb re-called the 5' RACE reads with MiXCR. This sample has about 780,000 distinct CDR3 sequences, with 20% to 30% found just once. The same data also went into a second study, on T cells of mothers and their children.

The sequence was collected from a boy younger than 18 in good health. Material for sequencing was blood. The chain employs TRBV12-3 or TRBV12-4 and TRBJ2-5, with D perhaps matching TRBD2 (6 bases). For the CDR3, the DNA is TGTGCCAGCAGTGGAACGACTAGTCAGGGGACCCAGTACTTC. Protein sequence: CASSGTTSQGTQYF.